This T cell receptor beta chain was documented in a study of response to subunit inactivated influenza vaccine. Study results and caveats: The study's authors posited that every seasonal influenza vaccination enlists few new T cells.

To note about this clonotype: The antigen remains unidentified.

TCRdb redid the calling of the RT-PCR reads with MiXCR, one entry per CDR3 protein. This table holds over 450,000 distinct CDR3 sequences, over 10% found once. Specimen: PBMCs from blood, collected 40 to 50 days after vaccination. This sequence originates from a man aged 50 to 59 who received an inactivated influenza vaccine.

CDR3 residues: CASSPDWGEETQYF. The CDR3 nucleotides are TGTGCCAGCAGCCCCGACTGGGGCGAAGAGACCCAGTACTTC. The chain has TRBV3-1 and TRBJ2-5; tentatively, D is TRBD1 (5 bases). CDR3 size: 14 residues. Germline loops: CDR1 LGHDT, CDR2 YNNKEL (reference sequence). The V and J ends lost 4 bases and 3 bases respectively, with 12 bases between them.